The sequence of this T cell receptor beta chain was determined in a study of OX40 agonist ivuxolimab in advanced cancers. Findings and limits, study-wide: In the 0.1 to 3.0 mg/kg range, CD4+ and CD8+ blood T cells had expanded clonally by week 6.

Comment on this clone: The antigen is undetermined.

The protocol was immunoSEQ multiplex PCR, while the TCRdb copy is restricted to in-frame clones and leaves out a portion. This table holds around 19,000 clones, approximately 85% found once. The CDR3 sequence is 11 residues long. The germline gives CDR1 DFQATT, CDR2 SNEGSKA (reference sequence). Trimming took off 0 bases at V and 6 bases at J, with 6 bases between the two ends. This specimen consisted of CD4+ or CD8+ T cells sorted from blood, obtained in a trial of the OX40 agonist ivuxolimab. J is TRBJ2-7 and V is TRBV20-1; D ambiguous. This receptor was taken from an adult with an advanced solid tumor such as melanoma, head and neck, liver or kidney cancer. CDR3 sequence (DNA): TGCAGTGCTAGAGATGCCCGCGAGCAGTACTTC. Translated: CSARDAREQYF.